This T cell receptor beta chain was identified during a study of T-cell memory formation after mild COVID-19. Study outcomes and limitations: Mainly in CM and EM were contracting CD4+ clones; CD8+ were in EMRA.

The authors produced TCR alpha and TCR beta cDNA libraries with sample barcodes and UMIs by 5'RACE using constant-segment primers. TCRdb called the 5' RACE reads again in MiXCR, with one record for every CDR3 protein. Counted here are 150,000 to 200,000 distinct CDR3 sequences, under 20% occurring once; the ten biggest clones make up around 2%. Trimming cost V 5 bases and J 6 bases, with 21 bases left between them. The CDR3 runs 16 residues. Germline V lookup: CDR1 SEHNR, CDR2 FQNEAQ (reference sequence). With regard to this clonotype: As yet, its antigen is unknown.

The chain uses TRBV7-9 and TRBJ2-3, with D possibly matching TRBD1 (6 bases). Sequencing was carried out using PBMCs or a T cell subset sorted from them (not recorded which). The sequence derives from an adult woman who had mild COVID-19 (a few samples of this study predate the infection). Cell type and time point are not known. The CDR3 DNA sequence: TGTGCCAGCAGCGCAACCACCGGGATCCAGGGGGATACGCAGTATTTT. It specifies CASSATTGIQGDTQYF.